Here is one T cell receptor (beta chain) with its context. Its antigen is still unknown. A read error is possible here, since a much larger clone lies one base away. The source of the sample is a study of T cells in Graves' hyperthyroidism and ophthalmopathy. The investigators amplified TCR beta CDR3 regions from RNA transcripts. First-round RT-PCR targeting the TCR CDR3 was performed with the HTBI primer set. TCRdb re-analysed the multiplex PCR reads in MiXCR, keeping a single row per CDR3 protein. The data hold roughly 420,000 distinct CDR3 sequences, with 15% to 17% observed a single time. Study results and caveats: Most thyroid-expanded clonotypes above 0.001 were also found in blood.

The CDR3 runs 16 residues. Germline V gene lookup returns CDR1 MDHEN and CDR2 SYDVKM. With 6 bases clipped from V and 3 bases from J, the junction kept 14 bases outside the gene matches. J is TRBJ2-7 and V is TRBV28, with TRBD2 matching 7 bases. Input material: blood. The source of this sequence is a woman aged 18-30 years with Graves' hyperthyroidism. The CDR3 reads CASSLHTTQRDYEQYF. The CDR3 nucleotides read TGTGCCAGCAGCCTTCATACTACCCAGCGGGACTACGAGCAGTACTTC.